This T cell receptor (beta chain) was recorded in a study of blood T cell repertoires in COVID-19 (dated by TCRdb to between 2020 and 2021). Some background on the complete study: Samples from collaborators originated in the United States, Italy and Spain and spanned both the acute and convalescent phases of COVID-19. The prospective study material was composed of cDNA or gDNA derived from T cells, B-cell-depleted T cells, or PBMCs. Subjects who had been exposed to COVID-19, were actively infected with it, or had recovered from it provided the deeply sampled blood TCRbeta repertoires that made up the dataset. The repertoires were released in a freely available public database intended as a resource for research on the immune response to SARS-CoV-2. Samples were obtained from the ongoing ImmuneRACE study (first 160 participants) and from some 1,300 subjects provided by 6 global collaborators. The sample metadata nearly always contained a de-identified subject ID, COVID-19 status, age in years and sex. Where available, HLA class I and class II types were obtained from metadata supplied by the sample provider rather than from assay-based typing. Summary of the overall study and its limitations: The amount of clinical and demographic metadata varied by source and participant and was provided uncurated.

V has 4 bases trimmed and J has 4 bases trimmed; junction bases matching no gene number 6. In the germline V gene, CDR1 corresponds to SNHLY and CDR2 to FYNNEI. The CDR3 numbers 16 residues from cysteine through phenylalanine. Only the CDR3 DNA stays, 48 bases, in frame from base 1. As regards this clone: Its antigen has not been determined. It has no much larger one-base neighbor in the sample; base qualities were not kept.

TCRbeta CDR3 regions were amplified from genomic DNA using the immunoSEQ Assay, a bias-controlled multiplex PCR. From the authors' description of their analysis: Within the assay, amplification of reference gene primers was used to estimate how many nucleated cells each sample contained. Sequence reads were collapsed and filtered to measure the absolute abundance of every unique TCRbeta CDR3 rearrangement. For each sample, productive Simpson clonality was calculated as the square root of Simpson's diversity index over productive rearrangements. TCRdb's version of the immuneACCESS table is confined to in-frame rearrangements and falls short of the full clone set. An unresolved V gene accounts for under half of the shortfall where checked; the remainder is of unknown origin. That table supplies the V and J calls and clone size; D and trimming were determined from the DNA. This sample holds hundreds of thousands of clones; roughly nine tenths were observed only once. 2% to 3% of the sample is taken by the ten largest.

Participants in the prospective study were aged about 18 to 89 years, lived in about two dozen United States geographic areas, and enrolled through a virtual design. In the prospective study, participants were assigned to cohorts based on the clinical history participants reported in a screening survey and a study questionnaire. Recovered participants in ImmuneRACE Cohort 3 were defined as having two consecutive negative NP/OP PCR tests, clearance from a healthcare professional, or resolution of symptoms. In the prospective study, whole blood, serum and a nasopharyngeal or oropharyngeal swab were collected from each participant by mobile phlebotomists. Participants in the prospective study had the option to provide additional blood draws and questionnaires over a roughly 2-month period. Before DNA extraction, blood samples from the prospective study were shipped at room temperature or frozen.

The source of this sequence is a woman younger than 35 who had recovered from COVID-19. The material sequenced was PBMCs or T cells enriched from blood (not recorded which). Recombination connected TRBV2 to TRBJ2-1; 11 junctional bases match TRBD2. The DNA reads TGTGCCAGCAGTGCCTCCACTAGCGGGGGTTACAATGAGCAGTTCTTC. This encodes CASSASTSGGYNEQFF.